These 30 T cell receptor beta chains came from one sample sequenced in a study of cytomegalovirus exposure and HLA in healthy donors. PCR primers comprised 60 Vbeta and 13 Jbeta primers. Profiled with immunoSEQ multiplex PCR; TCRdb holds only in-frame clones, not every one. The sample yields about 150,000 clones, approximately 76% seen once. The sequenced material came from PBMCs. The receptor source for this set is a middle-aged man in good health and CMV-seronegative.

Concerning this clone itself: A junction boundary mismatches the germline segment, possibly from a read error. The chain recombines TRBV20-1 with TRBJ1-2; 7 positions agree with TRBD1. Germline V CDR1 and CDR2: DFQATT, SNEGSKA (reference sequence). This CDR3 spans 10 amino acids. The CDR3: CVGGGDGYTF. CDR3 nucleotides: TGTGTCGGAGGGGGCGATGGCTACACCTTC.

The chain is built from TRBV28 and TRBJ2-3; D is uncertain. Deletions cut 4 bases from V and 6 bases from J, with 14 bases between. From germline, CDR1 is MDHEN and CDR2 SYDVKM. CDR3 length equals 14 residues. The CDR3 sequence: CASSSEVVGDTQYF. The CDR3 nucleotides read TGTGCCAGCAGTTCGGAAGTGGTCGGGGATACGCAGTATTTT.

This clone has a single count. V gene TRBV6-5 combines with J gene TRBJ2-2, with 9 bases matching TRBD1. The junction had 2 bases not matched to a gene; V was cut back by 2 bases and J by 4 bases. The CDR3 totals 15 residues. In germline, CDR1 is MNHEY, CDR2 SVGAGI. The CDR3 nucleotides read TGTGCCAGCAGTTACGGACAGGGGAGCACCGGGGAGCTGTTTTTT. This sequence encodes CASSYGQGSTGELFF.

V usage is TRBV7-9 and J usage is TRBJ1-1; 9 bases are a match to TRBD1. Germline CDR1 and CDR2: SEHNR and FQNEAQ (reference sequence). Trimming cost V 5 bases and J 6 bases; bases outside gene matches: 10. This CDR3 region has 15 residues. CDR3 region: CASSRPGTGIAEAFF. For the CDR3, the DNA is TGTGCCAGCAGCCGTCCCGGGACAGGGATCGCTGAAGCTTTCTTT.

This chain connects TRBV2 to TRBJ2-1; 8 positions agree with TRBD1. Trimming cost V 6 bases and J 0 bases; bases outside gene matches: 4. Germline V CDR1 and CDR2: SNHLY, FYNNEI. The CDR3 is 15 amino acids. CDR3 residues: CASRLDRGSYNEQFF. In DNA, the CDR3 is TGTGCCAGCAGACTAGACAGGGGCTCCTACAATGAGCAGTTCTTC.

This clone showed up just a few times. This rearrangement joins TRBV18 to TRBJ2-1; 8 nucleotides line up with TRBD2. Looked up from germline, CDR1 is KGHSH and CDR2 is LQKENI. The CDR3 contains 15 residues. V shed 3 bases and J 0 bases; nucleotides not matched to a gene: 1. The CDR3 bases are TGTGCCAGCTCACCGAGCGGGAGCTCCTACAATGAGCAGTTCTTC. Protein product: CASSPSGSSYNEQFF.

This clone appeared a single time. The V call is TRBV4-2, the J call TRBJ2-5; 10 bases are shared with TRBD2. The DNA end is a closer match to TRBJ2-7, so the J assignment may be wrong. Germline CDR1 and CDR2: LGHNA and YNFKEQ. There are 18 residues in the CDR3. CDR3 residues: CASSQFPGLARLSYEQYF. CDR3 nucleotide sequence: TGTGCCAGCAGCCAATTCCCGGGACTAGCGAGACTTTCCTACGAGCAGTACTTC.

The CDR3 nucleotides read TGTGCTAGTGGTCCAGACAGGGGGCGGGGGAGGAACACTGAAGCTTTCTTT. It encodes CASGPDRGRGRNTEAFF. The V gene is TRBV12-5, the J gene TRBJ1-1, with TRBD1 identical over 10 bases. The CDR3 has 17 amino acids. J lost 1 base, V lost 5 bases, and 10 bases had no gene match. CDR1 is LGHNT, CDR2 FRNRAP, per germline.

This chain links TRBV28 with TRBJ2-7, with 9 bases identical to TRBD1. The CDR3 runs 16 residues. V dropped 5 bases and J dropped 0; count of bases not matched to a gene: 8. Germline V gene data show CDR1 as MDHEN and CDR2 as SYDVKM. CDR3 region: CASSELTGGLSYEQYF. As DNA, the CDR3 is TGTGCCAGCAGTGAATTGACAGGGGGTCTCTCCTACGAGCAGTACTTC.

This clone was found many times. J is TRBJ1-1 and V is TRBV6-6; TRBD1 matches at 8 bases. Germline assignment: CDR1 MNHNY and CDR2 SVGAGI (reference sequence). The CDR3 runs 14 residues. The junction had 4 bases not matched to a gene; V was cut back by 2 bases and J by 5 bases. The CDR3 is CASSYGQGGTEAFF. CDR3 sequence (DNA): TGTGCCAGCAGTTACGGACAGGGTGGGACTGAAGCTTTCTTT.

This chain uses TRBV18 with TRBJ1-4; D gene uncertain. CDR1 and CDR2 (germline): KGHSH, LQKENI. V dropped 1 base and J dropped 8 bases, with 17 bases sitting between them. This CDR3 spans 16 amino acids. The CDR3 loop reads CASSPRPRSEGEKLFF. CDR3 sequence (DNA): TGTGCCAGCTCACCACGCCCTCGAAGTGAGGGCGAAAAACTGTTTTTT.

The chain links TRBV19 to TRBJ2-1, with 8 bases lining up with TRBD2. Germline V gene lookup returns CDR1 LNHDA and CDR2 SQIVND (reference sequence). The CDR3 length is 14 residues. V lost 3 bases, J lost 2 bases, and 0 bases stayed unmatched. The CDR3 here is CASSISGAYNEQFF. As DNA, the CDR3 is TGTGCCAGTAGTATTAGCGGGGCCTACAATGAGCAGTTCTTC.

CDR3 nucleotides: TGTGCCACCTTCCTGACACAGGGGGCGTCTCCTGGGGCCAACGTCCTGACTTTC. Its protein product is CATFLTQGASPGANVLTF. The gene calls are TRBV28 and TRBJ2-6; TRBD1 matches 9 bases. Germline CDR1 and CDR2: MDHEN and SYDVKM. The CDR3 sequence is 18 residues long. After removal of 10 bases from V and 2 bases from J, the junction contained 15 bases not matched to a gene.

V usage is TRBV5-4 and J usage is TRBJ2-1, with 11 bases lining up with TRBD1. CDR1 and CDR2 from the germline V gene are SGHNT and YYREEE (reference sequence). CDR3 length: 15 amino acids. Trimming at V came to 4 bases and at J to 7 bases, leaving 7 bases not matched to a gene. The CDR3 coding sequence is TGTGCCAGCAGCCTAGGGACAGGGGGGGGTAATGAGCAGTTCTTC. Translated: CASSLGTGGGNEQFF.

The chain is built from TRBV5-6 and TRBJ1-1; D unresolved. V was pared by 0 bases and J by 2 bases, with 5 bases between. This CDR3 has 13 residues. Germline assignment: CDR1 SGHDT and CDR2 YYEEEE. Here the CDR3 reads CASSLDRNTEAFF. CDR3 DNA: TGTGCCAGCAGCTTGGACAGAAACACTGAAGCTTTCTTT.

The chain employs TRBV4-1 and TRBJ2-7; D perhaps matches TRBD2 (6 bases). Germline V gives CDR1 MGHRA, CDR2 YSYEKL. The CDR3 is 15 residues long. V dropped 1 base and J dropped 2 bases, with 12 bases sitting between them. Here the CDR3 DNA reads TGCGCCAGCAGCCAAGGGTGGGACTTAACCTACGAGCAGTACTTC. Amino acids: CASSQGWDLTYEQYF.

V and J are TRBV28 and TRBJ1-2, with 9 bases lining up with TRBD1. V was clipped by 5 bases and J by 4 bases; unmatched bases: 5. Germline CDR1 reads MDHEN; CDR2 reads SYDVKM. The CDR3 is made up of 14 amino acids. Written as DNA, the CDR3 is TGTGCCAGCAGTGGAGAGGACAGGGGCTATGGCTACACCTTC. It is translated as CASSGEDRGYGYTF.

The V gene is TRBV7-8, the J gene TRBJ2-7; 7 bases are shared with TRBD2. The V and J ends lost 4 bases and 2 bases, in that order; junction bases with no gene match: 11. The length of the CDR3 is 16 residues. Per germline, CDR1 SGHVS and CDR2 FQNEAQ. CDR3 amino acids: CASSSDDRDYTYEQYF. The CDR3 DNA follows: TGTGCCAGCAGCTCGGACGACCGGGACTACACCTACGAGCAGTACTTC.

This clone appeared a single time. V and J are TRBV27 and TRBJ2-7; 7 nucleotides align to TRBD1. CDR3 length: 13 amino acids. Germline V gene data show CDR1 as MNHEY and CDR2 as SMNVEV (reference sequence). The V segment lost 4 bases and the J segment 2 bases; nucleotides outside the gene matches: 2. CDR3 loop: CASSSGGPYEQYF. The DNA for the CDR3 is TGTGCCAGCAGTTCAGGGGGTCCCTACGAGCAGTACTTC.

The chain links TRBV11-2 to TRBJ2-7; D is possibly TRBD1 (6 bases). The CDR3 is 14 amino acids. The germline V gene encodes CDR1 SGHAT and CDR2 FQNNGV. The V end was cut by 3 bases, the J end by 7 bases, with 16 bases between. As DNA, the CDR3 is TGTGCCAGCAGCTTCGACCCGGGACATCGAGAGCAGTACTTC. It is translated as CASSFDPGHREQYF.

The chain recombines TRBV7-6 with TRBJ2-1; TRBD2 aligns across 13 bases. There are 16 residues in the CDR3. Trimming took 5 bases from V and 4 from J; bases not matched to a gene: 5. Germline CDR1 is SGHVS and CDR2 is FNYEAQ. The CDR3 DNA follows: TGTGCCAGCAGCCCCGGGACTAGCGGGATTTACAATGAGCAGTTCTTC. Residues: CASSPGTSGIYNEQFF. The full variable domain, its missing parts supplied by reference TRBV7-6 and TRBJ2-1, is GAGVSQSPRYKVTKRGQDVALRCDPISGHVSLYWYRQALGQGPEFLTYFNYEAQQDKSGLPNDRFSAERPEGSISTLTIQRTEQRDSAMYRCASSPGTSGIYNEQFFGPGTRLTVL.

The chain recombines TRBV29-1 with TRBJ1-2; D might be TRBD1 (5 bases). Trimming took 3 bases from V and 7 from J, leaving 9 bases between them. The CDR3 is 11 residues long. The germline CDR1 and CDR2 sequences are SQVTM and ANQGSEA. CDR3 residues: CSVDGGFGYTF. Written as DNA, the CDR3 is TGCAGCGTTGATGGGGGGTTTGGCTACACCTTC.

The CDR3 sequence: CSVIGLAGASAGYGLETQYF. As DNA, the CDR3 is TGCAGCGTTATAGGACTAGCGGGGGCCTCCGCCGGTTACGGATTAGAGACCCAGTACTTC. This chain links TRBV29-1 with TRBJ2-5, with 13 bases matching TRBD2. CDR3 length: 20 residues. With V trimmed by 5 bases and J by 4 bases, 22 bases remained unmatched. Germline V gene sequence: CDR1 SQVTM, CDR2 ANQGSEA.

V gene TRBV7-8 combines with J gene TRBJ2-5, with 7 bases matching TRBD2. This CDR3 is built from 16 residues. Unmatched junction bases numbered 8, after V lost 4 bases and J lost 0 bases. Germline values: CDR1 SGHVS, CDR2 FQNEAQ. The CDR3 nucleotides are TGTGCCAGCAGCTGGGGGGGATGGGAGTACCAAGAGACCCAGTACTTC. It specifies CASSWGGWEYQETQYF.

V and J are TRBV28 and TRBJ1-6; the D is unclear. Germline CDR1 reads MDHEN; CDR2 reads SYDVKM. Trimming took off 8 bases at V and 8 bases at J, with 13 bases between the two ends. The CDR3 length is 13 residues. The CDR3 region is CASGLMSDSPLHF. DNA for the CDR3: TGTGCCAGCGGGCTGATGTCGGATTCACCCCTCCACTTT.

The J gene is TRBJ2-1, the V gene TRBV28; 10 nucleotides match TRBD2. The trim removed 3 bases at V and 7 bases at J, leaving 12 bases unmatched. The V gene's germline CDR1 is MDHEN and CDR2 SYDVKM. The CDR3 is 17 residues long. This CDR3 reads CASSFKGAGGPGNEQFF. The CDR3 region has the DNA TGTGCCAGCAGTTTTAAGGGAGCGGGGGGGCCAGGGAATGAGCAGTTCTTC.

This chain joins TRBV6-5 and TRBJ2-5, with a weak D call TRBD2 (6 bases). V was trimmed by 5 bases and J by 2 bases, leaving 12 bases between them. Per the germline V gene, CDR1 is MNHEY and CDR2 is SVGAGI. This CDR3 contains 14 residues. Written as DNA, the CDR3 is TGTGCCAGCAGTCCACGACTAGGGCAAGAGACCCAGTACTTC. Its protein is CASSPRLGQETQYF.

The gene calls are TRBV6-1 and TRBJ1-2; a possible D gene is TRBD1 (5 bases). Germline loops: CDR1 MNHNS, CDR2 SASEGT. V gave up 2 bases and J gave up 3 bases, with 10 bases separating them. The CDR3 is 14 amino acids. The CDR3 coding sequence is TGTGCCAGCAGTGAATTCGGGACTCACTATGGCTACACCTTC. This gives the protein CASSEFGTHYGYTF.

The J gene is TRBJ1-4, the V gene TRBV30; 10 bases are shared with TRBD1. The CDR3 runs to 17 residues. V was pared by 2 bases and J by 0 bases, with 6 bases of the junction left unmatched. Germline lookup yields CDR1 GTSNPN and CDR2 SVGIG (reference sequence). The CDR3, as DNA: TGTGCCTGGAGTTGGGACAGGGGTCGGGCAACTAATGAAAAACTGTTTTTT. Translating gives CAWSWDRGRATNEKLFF.

This clone was counted between two and nine times. The chain links TRBV11-2 to TRBJ2-3; D is perhaps TRBD1 (6 bases). Deletions cut 1 base from V and 1 base from J, with 12 bases between. Germline V gives CDR1 SGHAT, CDR2 FQNNGV. There are 16 residues in the CDR3. For the CDR3, the DNA is TGTGCCAGCAGCTTAGGGATCAGGGGCGGCACAGATACGCAGTATTTT. This sequence encodes CASSLGIRGGTDTQYF.